These 13 T cell receptor beta chains were all obtained from the same sample, sequenced in a study of blood T cell repertoires in COVID-19. TCRdb's table, derived via immunoSEQ multiplex PCR, lists solely in-frame clones and lacks some. The sample consists of hundreds of thousands of clones, about 80% of them appearing once. Sequences were obtained from peripheral blood. All receptors come from a woman aged 80 or over with acute or convalescent COVID-19.

CDR3 sequence: CASSPPAGRTEAFF. The CDR3 DNA is TGTGCCAGCTCACCCCCTGCAGGGCGAACTGAAGCTTTCTTT. The chain combines TRBV18 with TRBJ1-1, with a possible D match to TRBD1 (5 bases). V dropped 3 bases and J dropped 5 bases, with 13 bases sitting between them. The length of the CDR3 is 14 residues. From germline, CDR1 is KGHSH and CDR2 LQKENI.

The chain has TRBV5-1 and TRBJ2-7; 7 bases align to TRBD2. Germline V gene lookup returns CDR1 SGHRS and CDR2 YFSETQ. This CDR3 is built from 16 residues. The ends lost 5 bases at V and 5 bases at J; junction bases unmatched: 16. CDR3 amino acids: CASSVGNGLVFHEQYF. In nucleotides, the CDR3 is TGCGCCAGCAGTGTGGGAAACGGACTAGTCTTCCACGAGCAGTACTTC.

The chain combines TRBV19 with TRBJ2-7, with TRBD2 identical over 8 bases. Germline assignment: CDR1 LNHDA and CDR2 SQIVND (reference sequence). This CDR3 contains 16 residues. The V gene end was trimmed by 4 bases and the J gene end by 2 bases; junction bases not matched to a gene: 10. The chain's CDR3 is CASSRRSGGAPYEQYF. The CDR3 coding sequence is TGTGCCAGTAGTAGGCGCTCCGGGGGGGCCCCCTACGAGCAGTACTTC.

J is TRBJ2-3 and V is TRBV19, with 9 positions matching TRBD2. There are 16 residues in the CDR3. V lost 3 bases, J lost 7 bases, and 11 bases stayed unmatched. Germline-derived CDR1 and CDR2 are LNHDA and SQIVND (reference sequence). The CDR3 DNA sequence: TGTGCCAGTAGTATGGAGGCCAGCGGGGGGAGGTATACGCAGTATTTT. Translated, it gives CASSMEASGGRYTQYF. Filled out from reference TRBV19 and TRBJ2-3, the complete variable domain reads DGGITQSPKYLFRKEGQNVTLSCEQNLNHDAMYWYRQDPGQGLRLIYYSQIVNDFQKGDIAEGYSVSREKKESFPLTVTSAQKNPTAFYLCASSMEASGGRYTQYFGPGTRLTVL.

This clone was counted once. This sequence joins TRBV4-3 and TRBJ2-7; D is possibly TRBD1 (5 bases). Trimming removed 0 bases at V and 3 bases at J, with 15 bases between. Per germline, CDR1 LGHNA and CDR2 YSLEER. The CDR3 consists of 16 residues. The CDR3 nucleotides read TGCGCCAGCAGCCAAGACTGGCCAGGGCCCTTCTACGAGCAGTACTTC. Protein product: CASSQDWPGPFYEQYF.

The chain couples TRBV6-5 to TRBJ1-2; the match to TRBD1 covers 9 bases. V lost 4 bases to trimming and J lost 2 bases; unmatched junction nucleotides: 8. The CDR3 contains 16 residues. Germline lookup yields CDR1 MNHEY and CDR2 SVGAGI. CDR3 sequence (DNA): TGTGCCAGCAGTTCCATTGGGACAGGGAGAAACTATGGCTACACCTTC. Its protein product is CASSSIGTGRNYGYTF.

A note on this clone: Within the sample, other DNA sequences also encode this same CDR3. The genes are TRBV18 and TRBJ1-1; D ambiguous. Germline V gene data show CDR1 as KGHSH and CDR2 as LQKENI. V lost 6 bases to trimming and J lost 0 bases, with 8 bases between them. The CDR3 loop spans 13 amino acids. The CDR3 coding sequence is TGTGCCAGCTCCCCAGACATGAACACTGAAGCTTTCTTT. It codes for CASSPDMNTEAFF.

The chain links TRBV6-5 to TRBJ1-5; 9 bases match TRBD1. Per the germline V gene, CDR1 is MNHEY and CDR2 is SVGAGI. The V and J ends lost 5 bases and 4 bases, in that order; junction bases with no gene match: 6. The CDR3 sequence is 15 residues long. The CDR3 DNA sequence: TGTGCCAGCAGTACTAGTGGGACAGGGAATCAGCCCCAGCATTTT. Protein sequence: CASSTSGTGNQPQHF.

This chain joins TRBV10-3 and TRBJ2-2, with 7 nucleotides matching TRBD1. The CDR3 totals 15 residues. Trimming at V came to 0 bases and at J to 6 bases, leaving 4 bases not matched to a gene. Germline V gives CDR1 ENHRY, CDR2 SYGVKD. The CDR3 nucleotides are TGTGCCATCAGTGAGTCGACAGGGACCCCCGGGGAGCTGTTTTTT. Translated: CAISESTGTPGELFF.

This clone was counted a few times. The chain carries TRBV6-5 and TRBJ2-5; D is perhaps TRBD2 (5 bases). This CDR3 contains 13 residues. Germline V lookup: CDR1 MNHEY, CDR2 SVGAGI. Trimming cost V 7 bases and J 5 bases, with 14 bases left between them. The CDR3 here is CASTVFGGETQYF. CDR3 coding DNA: TGTGCCAGCACTGTCTTCGGCGGGGAGACCCAGTACTTC.

The gene calls are TRBV12-3 or TRBV12-4 and TRBJ2-7; D ambiguous. Trimming left V 7 bases short and J 0 bases short, with 4 bases between. This CDR3 contains 11 residues. CDR3 DNA: TGTGCCAGCACCAACTCCTACGAGCAGTACTTC. This translates into CASTNSYEQYF.

The V and J genes are TRBV7-2 and TRBJ1-2, with a tentative D call TRBD1 (6 bases). The CDR3 spans 15 residues. V was pared by 1 base and J by 4 bases, with 13 bases between. Germline-derived CDR1 and CDR2 are SGHTA and FQGNSA. Here the CDR3 reads CASSLGRGAGYGYTF. Here the CDR3 DNA reads TGTGCCAGCAGCTTAGGTCGGGGGGCGGGCTATGGCTACACCTTC.

The rearrangement uses TRBV15 and TRBJ1-2; no reliable D call. Trimming took off 0 bases at V and 4 bases at J, with 12 bases between the two ends. The CDR3 runs to 15 residues. CDR1 LNHNV and CDR2 YYDKDF come from the germline V gene (reference sequence). CDR3 bases: TGTGCCACCAGCAGAGATCGGCAGGCCTCCTATGGCTACACCTTC. Its translation: CATSRDRQASYGYTF.